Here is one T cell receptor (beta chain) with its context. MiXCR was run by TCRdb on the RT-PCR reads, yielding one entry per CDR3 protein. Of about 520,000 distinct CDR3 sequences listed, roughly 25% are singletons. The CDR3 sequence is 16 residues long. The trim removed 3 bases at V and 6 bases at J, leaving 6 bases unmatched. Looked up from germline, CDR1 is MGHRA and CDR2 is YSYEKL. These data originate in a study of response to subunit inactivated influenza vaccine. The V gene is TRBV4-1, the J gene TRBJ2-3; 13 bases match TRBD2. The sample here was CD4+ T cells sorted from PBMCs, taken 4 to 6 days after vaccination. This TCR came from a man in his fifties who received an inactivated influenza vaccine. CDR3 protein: CASSHRLAGGLDTQYF. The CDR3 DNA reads TGCGCCAGCAGCCACCGACTAGCGGGGGGATTGGATACGCAGTATTTT.